This TCR beta chain was sequenced for a study of blood T cell repertoires in COVID-19. Study overall: Material from acute and convalescent COVID-19 was sourced from the United States, Italy and Spain. T cells, B-cell-depleted T cells, or PBMCs supplied cDNA or gDNA.

Trimming removed 6 bases at V and 6 bases at J, with 11 bases between. This CDR3 region has 12 residues. Germline CDR1 and CDR2: MDHEN and SYDVKM. Original processing methods: From reference gene primer amplification, estimates of nucleated cell counts were derived. Generated by immunoSEQ multiplex PCR, the TCRdb table keeps only in-frame clones and is missing some. D and trimming were read from the DNA, whereas the V and J calls and clone size are those reported in that table. The sample lists about 26,000 clones; around 92% were seen once. This TCR was recovered from a human donor in a cohort sampled during active COVID-19. The sample was peripheral blood. V is TRBV28 and J is TRBJ1-1; tentative D call: TRBD1 (6 bases). The CDR3 sequence: CASRSNRAEAFF. CDR3 in DNA: TGTGCCAGCAGGAGTAACAGGGCTGAAGCTTTCTTT.